This passage covers 3 T cell receptor beta chains from one sample sequenced in a study of blood T cell repertoires in COVID-19 (dated by TCRdb to about 2020). Libraries were made using the immunoSEQ multiplex PCR assay. What TCRdb holds here is the immuneACCESS table cut down to in-frame rearrangements. Part of the clones is not present; checked against another copy, under half of the missing clones reflect an unresolved V gene, and the others are unexplained. The sample table records roughly 230,000 clones; 90% of these occur just once. The ten top clones hold about 2% of the sample. Sequenced sample: peripheral blood. The receptors originated from an older woman with COVID-19, enrolled during active disease.

This rearrangement joins TRBV19 to TRBJ1-1; the D gene is possibly TRBD1 (5 bases). V lost 7 bases, J lost 2 bases, and 17 bases lay in between. Per germline, CDR1 LNHDA and CDR2 SQIVND (reference sequence). The CDR3 runs to 15 residues. CDR3 residues: CASNSGWGINTEAFF. The CDR3 bases are TGTGCCAGTAATTCAGGGTGGGGAATTAACACTGAAGCTTTCTTT.

This clone came up once. The gene calls are TRBV4-2 and TRBJ1-1; 12 nucleotides align to TRBD1. Germline V gives CDR1 LGHNA, CDR2 YNFKEQ. The CDR3 totals 15 residues. J was trimmed by 6 bases and V by 6 bases; bases with no gene match: 8. The CDR3: CASSVGTGGVAEAFF. CDR3 bases: TGTGCCAGCAGTGTCGGGACAGGGGGCGTCGCTGAAGCTTTCTTT.

The CDR3 DNA is TGCGCCAGCAGCCTAGGGCAGGACAGGTCTGGCTACACCTTC. It codes for CASSLGQDRSGYTF. V gene TRBV5-1 combines with J gene TRBJ1-2; TRBD1 matches 7 bases. The CDR3 is made up of 14 amino acids. CDR1 and CDR2 (germline): SGHRS, YFSETQ. Unmatched junction bases numbered 10, after V lost 4 bases and J lost 7 bases. The whole variable domain, filled in from reference TRBV5-1 and TRBJ1-2, reads KAGVTQTPRYLIKTRGQQVTLSCSPISGHRSVSWYQQTPGQGLQFLFEYFSETQRNKGNFPGRFSGRQFSNSRSEMNVSTLELGDSALYLCASSLGQDRSGYTFGSGTRLTVV.